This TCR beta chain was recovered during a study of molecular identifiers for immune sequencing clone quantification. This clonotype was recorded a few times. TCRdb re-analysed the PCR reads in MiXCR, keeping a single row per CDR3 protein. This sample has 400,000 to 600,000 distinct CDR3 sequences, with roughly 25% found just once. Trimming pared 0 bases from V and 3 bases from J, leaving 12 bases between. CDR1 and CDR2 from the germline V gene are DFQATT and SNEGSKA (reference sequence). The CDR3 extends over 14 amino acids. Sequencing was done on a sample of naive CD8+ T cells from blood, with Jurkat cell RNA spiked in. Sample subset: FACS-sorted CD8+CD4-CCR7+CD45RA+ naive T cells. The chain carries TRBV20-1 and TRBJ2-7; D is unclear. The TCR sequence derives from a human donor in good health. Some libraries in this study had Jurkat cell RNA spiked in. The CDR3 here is CSAREVGVYYEQYF. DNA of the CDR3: TGCAGTGCTAGAGAGGTTGGGGTTTACTACGAGCAGTACTTC.